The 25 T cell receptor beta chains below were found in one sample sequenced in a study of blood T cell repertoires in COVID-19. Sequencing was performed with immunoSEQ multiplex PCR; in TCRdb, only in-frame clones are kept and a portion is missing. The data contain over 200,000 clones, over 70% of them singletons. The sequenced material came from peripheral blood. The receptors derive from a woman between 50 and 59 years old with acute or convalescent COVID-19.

The DNA for the CDR3 is TGTGCCAGCTCCCCGGGTGCGGAGAAGTACGAGCAGTACTTC. Amino acids: CASSPGAEKYEQYF. The chain links TRBV18 to TRBJ2-7; D is ambiguous. Germline V gene lookup returns CDR1 KGHSH and CDR2 LQKENI. The germline V and J ends were trimmed by 6 bases and 4 bases, with 16 bases remaining between them. The CDR3 sequence is 14 residues long.

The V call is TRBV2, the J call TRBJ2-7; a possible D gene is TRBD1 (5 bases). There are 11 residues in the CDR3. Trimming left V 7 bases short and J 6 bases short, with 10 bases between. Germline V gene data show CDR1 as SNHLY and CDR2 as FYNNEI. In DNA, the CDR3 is TGTGCCAGCAAAGGGGATTCCGAGCAGTACTTC. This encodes CASKGDSEQYF.

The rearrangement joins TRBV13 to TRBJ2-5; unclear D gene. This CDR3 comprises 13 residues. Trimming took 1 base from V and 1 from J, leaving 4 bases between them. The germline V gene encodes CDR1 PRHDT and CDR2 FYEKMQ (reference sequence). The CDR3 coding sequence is TGTGCCAGCAGCTTAGCGAGCCAAGAGACCCAGTACTTC. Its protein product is CASSLASQETQYF. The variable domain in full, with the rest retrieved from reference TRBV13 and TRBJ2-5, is AAGVIQSPRHLIKEKRETATLKCYPIPRHDTVYWYQQGPGQDPQFLISFYEKMQSDKGSIPDRFSAQQFSDYHSELNMSSLELGDSALYFCASSLASQETQYFGPGTRLLVL.

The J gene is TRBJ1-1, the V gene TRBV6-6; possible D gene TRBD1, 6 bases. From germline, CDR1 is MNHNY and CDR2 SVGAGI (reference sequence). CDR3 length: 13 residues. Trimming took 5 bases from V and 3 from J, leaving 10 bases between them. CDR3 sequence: CASSARQDTEAFF. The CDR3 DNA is TGTGCCAGCAGTGCCCGACAGGACACTGAAGCTTTCTTT.

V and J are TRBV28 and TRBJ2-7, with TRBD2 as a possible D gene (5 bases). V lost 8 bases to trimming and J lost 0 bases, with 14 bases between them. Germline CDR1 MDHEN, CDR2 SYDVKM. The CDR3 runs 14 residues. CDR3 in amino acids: CASETGSASYEQYF. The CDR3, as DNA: TGTGCCAGCGAGACGGGATCGGCCTCCTACGAGCAGTACTTC. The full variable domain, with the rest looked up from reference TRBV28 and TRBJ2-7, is DVKVTQSSRYLVKRTGEKVFLECVQDMDHENMFWYRQDPGLGLRLIYFSYDVKMKEKGDIPEGYSVSREKKERFSLILESASTNQTSMYLCASETGSASYEQYFGPGTRLTVT.

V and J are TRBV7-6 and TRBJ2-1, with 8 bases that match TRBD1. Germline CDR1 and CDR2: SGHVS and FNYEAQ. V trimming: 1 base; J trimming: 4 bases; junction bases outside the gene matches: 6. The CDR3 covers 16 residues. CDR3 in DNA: TGTGCCAGCAGCTTAGATCAGGGGGCCGGGTACAATGAGCAGTTCTTC. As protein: CASSLDQGAGYNEQFF.

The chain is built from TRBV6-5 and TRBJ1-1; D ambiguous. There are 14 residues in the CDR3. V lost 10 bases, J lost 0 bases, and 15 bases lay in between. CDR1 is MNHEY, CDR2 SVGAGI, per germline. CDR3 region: CANSREGLNTEAFF. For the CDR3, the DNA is TGTGCCAACAGCCGGGAGGGTCTGAACACTGAAGCTTTCTTT.

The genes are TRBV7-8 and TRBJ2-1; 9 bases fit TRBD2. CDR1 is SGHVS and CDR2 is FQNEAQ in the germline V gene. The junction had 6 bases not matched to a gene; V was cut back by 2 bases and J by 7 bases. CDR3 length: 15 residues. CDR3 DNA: TGTGCCAGCAGCTTAATTAGCGGGAGACGAAATGAGCAGTTCTTC. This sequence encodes CASSLISGRRNEQFF.

In DNA, the CDR3 is TGCGCCAGCAGCTTGGTGCAGGGAACGGATGAAAAACTGTTTTTT. As protein: CASSLVQGTDEKLFF. The gene calls are TRBV5-1 and TRBJ1-4; TRBD1 is a possible D gene (5 bases). CDR3 length: 15 amino acids. Germline CDR1 is SGHRS and CDR2 is YFSETQ. V was shortened by 0 bases and J by 6 bases, with 12 bases between the two germline ends. The whole variable domain, filled in from reference TRBV5-1 and TRBJ1-4, reads KAGVTQTPRYLIKTRGQQVTLSCSPISGHRSVSWYQQTPGQGLQFLFEYFSETQRNKGNFPGRFSGRQFSNSRSEMNVSTLELGDSALYLCASSLVQGTDEKLFFGSGTQLSVL.

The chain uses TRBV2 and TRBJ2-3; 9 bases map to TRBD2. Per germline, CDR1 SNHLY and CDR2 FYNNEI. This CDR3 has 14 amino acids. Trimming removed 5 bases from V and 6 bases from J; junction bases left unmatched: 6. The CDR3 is CASSNSGSFDTQYF. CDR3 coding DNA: TGTGCCAGCAGTAATAGCGGGAGTTTTGATACGCAGTATTTT.

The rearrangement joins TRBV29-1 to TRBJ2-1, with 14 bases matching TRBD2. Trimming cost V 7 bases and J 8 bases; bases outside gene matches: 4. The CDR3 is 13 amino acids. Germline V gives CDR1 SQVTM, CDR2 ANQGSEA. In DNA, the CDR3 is TGCAGCGCAGGGACTAGCGGGAGCTATGAGCAGTTCTTC. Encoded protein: CSAGTSGSYEQFF.

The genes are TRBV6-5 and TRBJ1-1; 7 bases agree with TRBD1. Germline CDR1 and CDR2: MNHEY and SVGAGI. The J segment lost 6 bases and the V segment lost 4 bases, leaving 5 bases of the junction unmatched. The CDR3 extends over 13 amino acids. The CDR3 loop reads CASSWRGRPEAFF. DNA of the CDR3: TGTGCCAGCAGTTGGAGGGGGCGGCCTGAAGCTTTCTTT.

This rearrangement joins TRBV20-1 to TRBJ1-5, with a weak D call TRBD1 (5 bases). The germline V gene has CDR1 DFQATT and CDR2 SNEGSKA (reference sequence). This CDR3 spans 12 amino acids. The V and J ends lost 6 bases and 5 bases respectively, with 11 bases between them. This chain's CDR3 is CSASTGDQPQHF. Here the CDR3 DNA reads TGCAGTGCAAGTACAGGAGATCAGCCCCAGCATTTT.

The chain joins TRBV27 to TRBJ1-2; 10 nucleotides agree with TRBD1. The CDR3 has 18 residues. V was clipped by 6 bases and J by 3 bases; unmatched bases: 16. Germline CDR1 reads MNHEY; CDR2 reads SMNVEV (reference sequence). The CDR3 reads CASSSTRGQGRIHYGYTF. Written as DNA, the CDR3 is TGTGCCAGCAGCTCAACCCGGGGACAGGGGCGGATTCACTATGGCTACACCTTC.

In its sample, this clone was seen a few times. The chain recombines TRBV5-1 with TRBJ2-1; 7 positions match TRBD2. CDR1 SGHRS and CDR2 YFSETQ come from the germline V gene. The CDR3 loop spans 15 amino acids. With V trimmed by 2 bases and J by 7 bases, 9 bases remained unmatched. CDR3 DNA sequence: TGCGCCAGCAGCTTTGGTGCTAGCGGTGGAAATGAGCAGTTCTTC. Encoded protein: CASSFGASGGNEQFF.

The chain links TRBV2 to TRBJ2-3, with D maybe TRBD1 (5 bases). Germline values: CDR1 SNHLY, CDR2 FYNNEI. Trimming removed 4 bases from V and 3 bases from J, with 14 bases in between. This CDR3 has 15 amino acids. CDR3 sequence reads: CASSALRGGTDTQYF. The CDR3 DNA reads TGTGCCAGCAGTGCCCTTAGGGGTGGTACAGATACGCAGTATTTT.

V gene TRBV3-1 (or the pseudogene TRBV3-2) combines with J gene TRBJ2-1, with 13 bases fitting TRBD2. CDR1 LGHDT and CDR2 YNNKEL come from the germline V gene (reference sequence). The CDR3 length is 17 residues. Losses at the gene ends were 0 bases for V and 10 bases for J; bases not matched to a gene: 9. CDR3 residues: CASSQDLGTSGIEEQFF. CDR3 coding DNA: TGTGCCAGCAGCCAAGATCTTGGGACTAGCGGGATAGAAGAGCAGTTCTTC.

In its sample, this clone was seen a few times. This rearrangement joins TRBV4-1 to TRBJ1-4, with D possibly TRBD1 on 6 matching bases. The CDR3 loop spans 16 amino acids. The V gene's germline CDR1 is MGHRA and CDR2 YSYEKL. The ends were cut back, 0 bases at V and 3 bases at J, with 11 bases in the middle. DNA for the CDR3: TGCGCCAGCAGCCAAGATGGGGGCAAACCTAATGAAAAACTGTTTTTT. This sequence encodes CASSQDGGKPNEKLFF.

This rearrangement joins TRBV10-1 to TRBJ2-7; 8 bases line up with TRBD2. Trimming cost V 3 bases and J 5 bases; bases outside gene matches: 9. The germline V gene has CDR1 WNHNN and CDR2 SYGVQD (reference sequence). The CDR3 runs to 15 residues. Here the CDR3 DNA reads TGCGCCAGCAGTGACCCCCGGGAGGGCCCCAACGAGCAGTACTTC. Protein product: CASSDPREGPNEQYF.

The chain's CDR3 is CATAGGQETQYF. The CDR3 coding sequence is TGTGCCACCGCCGGGGGCCAAGAGACCCAGTACTTC. J is TRBJ2-5 and V is TRBV19, with D perhaps matching TRBD2 (6 bases). This CDR3 comprises 12 residues. Germline loops: CDR1 LNHDA, CDR2 SQIVND (reference sequence). Deletions cut 10 bases from V and 1 base from J, with 10 bases between.

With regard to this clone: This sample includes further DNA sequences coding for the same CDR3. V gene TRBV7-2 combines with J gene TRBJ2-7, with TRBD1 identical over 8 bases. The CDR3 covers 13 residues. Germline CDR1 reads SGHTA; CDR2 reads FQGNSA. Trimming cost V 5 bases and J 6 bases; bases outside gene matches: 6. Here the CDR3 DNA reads TGTGCCAGCAGCCAGGGGGCCGGGGGCGAGCAGTACTTC. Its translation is CASSQGAGGEQYF. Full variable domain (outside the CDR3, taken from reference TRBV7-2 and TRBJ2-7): GAGVSQSPSNKVTEKGKDVELRCDPISGHTALYWYRQSLGQGLEFLIYFQGNSAPDKSGLPSDRFSAERTGGSVSTLTIQRTQQEDSAVYLCASSQGAGGEQYFGPGTRLTVT.

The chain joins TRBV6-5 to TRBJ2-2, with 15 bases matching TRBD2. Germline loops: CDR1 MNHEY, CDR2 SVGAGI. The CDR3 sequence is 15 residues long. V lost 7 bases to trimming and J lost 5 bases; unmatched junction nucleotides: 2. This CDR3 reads CASNGLAGGTGELFF. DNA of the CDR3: TGTGCCAGCAACGGACTAGCGGGAGGGACCGGGGAGCTGTTTTTT.

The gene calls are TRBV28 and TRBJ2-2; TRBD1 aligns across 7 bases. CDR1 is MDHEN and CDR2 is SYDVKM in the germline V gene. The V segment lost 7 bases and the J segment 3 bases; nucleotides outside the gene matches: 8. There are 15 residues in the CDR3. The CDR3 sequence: CASTTGVRDTGELFF. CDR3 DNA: TGTGCCAGCACTACAGGGGTAAGGGACACCGGGGAGCTGTTTTTT.

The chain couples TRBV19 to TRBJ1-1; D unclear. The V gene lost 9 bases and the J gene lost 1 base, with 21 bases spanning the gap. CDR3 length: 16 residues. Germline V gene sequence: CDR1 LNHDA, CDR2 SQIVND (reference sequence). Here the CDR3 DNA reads TGTGCCAGCCGCGGGCAGTCGCTCCTTAAGAACACTGAAGCTTTCTTT. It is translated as CASRGQSLLKNTEAFF.

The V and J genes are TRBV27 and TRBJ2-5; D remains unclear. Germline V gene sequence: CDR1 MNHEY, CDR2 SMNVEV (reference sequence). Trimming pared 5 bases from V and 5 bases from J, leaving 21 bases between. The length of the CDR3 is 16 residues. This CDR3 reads CASSPLTSIRRETQYF. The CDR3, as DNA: TGTGCCAGCAGTCCCCTAACCTCGATTCGTCGGGAGACCCAGTACTTC.